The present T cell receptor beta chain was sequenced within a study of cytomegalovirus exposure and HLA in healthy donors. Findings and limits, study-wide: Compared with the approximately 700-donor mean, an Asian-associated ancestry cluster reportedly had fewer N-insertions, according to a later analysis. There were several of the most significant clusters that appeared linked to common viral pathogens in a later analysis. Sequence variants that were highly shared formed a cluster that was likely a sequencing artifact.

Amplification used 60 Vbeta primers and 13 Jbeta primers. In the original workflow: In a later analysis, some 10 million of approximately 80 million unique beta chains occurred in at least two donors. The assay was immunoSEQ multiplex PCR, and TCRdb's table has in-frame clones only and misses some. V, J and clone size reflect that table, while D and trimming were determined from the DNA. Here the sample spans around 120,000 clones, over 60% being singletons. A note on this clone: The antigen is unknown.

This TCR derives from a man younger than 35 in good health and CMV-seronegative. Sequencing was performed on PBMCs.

CDR3 residues: CASRRGDLLNTEAFF. In DNA form, the CDR3 reads TGTGCCAGCAGGCGGGGGGACCTCCTGAACACTGAAGCTTTCTTT. V is TRBV28 and J is TRBJ1-1; D is possibly TRBD1 (5 bases). The V gene lost 6 bases and the J gene lost 0 bases, with 14 bases spanning the gap. The CDR3 sequence is 15 residues long. Germline CDR1 reads MDHEN; CDR2 reads SYDVKM. Full variable domain (rest looked up from reference TRBV28 and TRBJ1-1): DVKVTQSSRYLVKRTGEKVFLECVQDMDHENMFWYRQDPGLGLRLIYFSYDVKMKEKGDIPEGYSVSREKKERFSLILESASTNQTSMYLCASRRGDLLNTEAFFGQGTRLTVV.